This section outlines one T cell receptor (beta chain) sequence together with its context. In the authors' workflow: Reference gene primer amplification in the assay estimated nucleated cell counts. Profiling relied on immunoSEQ multiplex PCR, and the TCRdb table lists in-frame clones only, not all of them. V and J calls and clone size are copied from that table; D and trimming were computed from the DNA. The sample has a few hundred thousand clones; roughly 85% are singletons. Germline V gene sequence: CDR1 SGHTA, CDR2 FQGNSA. This CDR3 region has 15 residues. With V trimmed by 5 bases and J by 2 bases, 6 bases remained unmatched. This sample was taken from a study of blood T cell repertoires in COVID-19. Study summary: Researchers got acute and convalescent COVID-19 samples from the United States, Italy and Spain.

The specimen was peripheral blood. V and J are TRBV7-2 and TRBJ2-7; 10 nucleotides align to TRBD2. The TCR was taken from a man aged 18-30 years with active or convalescent COVID-19. The CDR3 region is CASSLGLAETYEQYF. CDR3 bases: TGTGCCAGCAGCCTCGGACTAGCGGAAACCTACGAGCAGTACTTC.